This T cell receptor (beta chain) was sequenced in a study of beta chain features in type 1 diabetes (dated by TCRdb to about 2018). The study in broad terms: Patients and healthy donors did not differ in mean age, gender distribution, total cell number or subset yield. In the study, TCRB repertoires of sorted circulating CD4+ T cell subsets from recently diagnosed type 1 diabetes patients were compared with those of matched healthy donors. A total of over 90,000,000 sorted cells were examined across all samples, and a strong correlation was observed between cell number per subset and RNA yield. Regulatory and stem cell-like memory subsets were obtained from only 8 patients and roughly 8 healthy donors, while naive and central memory subsets were obtained from all 30 or so donors. Overall results and qualifications from the work: Because the HLA sub-analyses included only small numbers of individuals, any influence of HLA type on TCRB rearrangement was left unresolved. In all four CD4+ subsets, TCRB CDR3 length was moderately but significantly shorter in type 1 diabetes patients. Naive, central memory and regulatory TCRB repertoires appeared to be more alike among patients than among healthy donors. Patients with type 1 diabetes made fewer insertions and deleted more nucleotides at VDJ recombination sites, implying thymic rearrangement abnormalities. Because cDNA rather than genomic DNA was sequenced, highly expressing activated cells could have been over-represented, although no difference in activation and CD3 levels was found between groups. Shorter templates might have been favored by PCR, but patient and control samples were amplified and corrected together, so both groups would have been affected equally by any skew.

The entire amount of isolated RNA was reverse transcribed using the High Capacity cDNA Reverse Transcription Kit, so the sequenced TCRB transcripts were expressed ones. Deep immunoSEQ sequencing was performed on naive, central memory and regulatory T cell samples, with an average of roughly 3.3 million total reads per sample. After sorted cells were lysed in RLT buffer, RNA was extracted with DNase-treated RNeasy Micro or Mini kits, with the choice depending on cell number. Each cell subset was processed on its own to prevent cross-contamination, while patient and healthy donor samples were processed together. The immunoSEQ multiplex PCR was used to amplify TCRB sequences from cDNA, generating 87-bp fragments that spanned the CDR3 region. Sequencing of the amplicons was performed on the Illumina HiSeq platform. Per the source publication's procedure: PCR bias was computationally corrected using synthetic template baselines, reads within Hamming distance 2 were collapsed, and singletons that could not be merged were discarded. Reads were aligned against IMGT to assign V, D and J genes, CDR3 length and insertions or deletions at six rearrangement sites. Clonotype counts were normalized to sorted cell number within each subset before computing true diversity and Gini coefficients with the tcR R package. Repertoire sharing was quantified using the overlap coefficient calculated on TCRB nucleotide sequences. As a proxy for the pre-selection repertoire, out-of-frame TCRB sequences from naive cells were analyzed. The source is immuneACCESS, and TCRdb retained only in-frame sequences with V and J called. Part of the clones is not carried over; for the studies checked, unresolved V genes explain less than half of this, and the remainder is unexplained. Clonal size and the V and J genes are those of that table, whereas D and trimming came from the DNA. This sample comprises 150,000 to 200,000 clones, roughly 63% of them detected only once. The top ten clonotypes cover approximately 0.09% of the sample.

The germline V gene specifies SGHTA as CDR1 and FQGNSA as CDR2. Trimming costs V 5 bases and J 3 bases, and their ends lie 12 bases apart. The CDR3 runs 14 amino acids, cysteine and phenylalanine included. Just CDR3 DNA is preserved here, 42 bases in frame from base 1. Turning to this clone: Its cognate antigen has yet to be identified. Base qualities are not at hand, and no much larger clone is one base apart.

Each donor gave one peripheral blood draw, averaging approximately 120 mL, which was collected into heparinised tubes. Naive, central memory, regulatory and stem cell-like memory CD4+ T cells were sorted on a BD FACSAria II using a panel including CD45RO, CCR7, CD25, CD127, CD95 and CD27. A purity above 98% was achieved for all sorted populations. Right away, PBMCs were isolated by Lymphoprep density gradient centrifugation and were stained directly, with no culture step. To minimize batch effects, samples were stained and sorted in pairs, one healthy donor with one patient per experiment. Material: naive CD4+ T cells from blood. The cell subset or site label corresponds to: true naive CD4+ T cells. This receptor was taken from a man aged 25 to 45 with type 1 diabetes. The rearranged segments are TRBV7-2 and TRBJ2-3; tentative D gene TRBD2, with 7 bases matching. In nucleotide form, the sequence is TGTGCCAGCAGCCGAGGGAGGGGGACAGATACGCAGTATTTT. Its coded protein is CASSRGRGTDTQYF.